This T cell receptor (beta chain) was found in a study of CD8+ T cells in alopecia areata. Study background: Those treated were given oral tofacitinib at 5 to 10 mg twice daily.

In each case, RNA was isolated and then reverse transcribed into cDNA as the sequencing template. Assay used: immunoSEQ multiplex PCR; TCRdb lists only in-frame clones, some missing. The table shows about 140,000 clones, with 85% to 90% occurring only once. Comments on this clone: The antigen remains unidentified. Other DNA variants within this sample encode the same CDR3.

Sample treatment: oral pan-JAK inhibitor, 5-10 mg twice daily. Findings and caveats of the study: Patients showed less clear TCR sequence sharing than mice, possibly partly because of HLA diversity. Compared with normal scalp, lesional scalp had higher clonality and more expanded CD8+ clones. Scalp clonality and expanded CD8+ clones among the top 100 fell significantly with tofacitinib.

V shed 2 bases and J shed 0 bases, with 7 bases lying between them. Germline V gene sequence: CDR1 MNHEY, CDR2 SMNVEV (reference sequence). CDR3 length equals 14 residues. The gene calls are TRBV27 and TRBJ1-1; D possibly corresponds to TRBD1 (5 bases). This sequence was found in a human donor with alopecia areata. The sequencing used CD8+ T cells sorted from blood, collected at week 4, from a patient treated with tofacitinib. The CDR3 protein is CASSLGGMNTEAFF. CDR3 nucleotide sequence: TGTGCCAGCAGTTTAGGGGGTATGAACACTGAAGCTTTCTTT.